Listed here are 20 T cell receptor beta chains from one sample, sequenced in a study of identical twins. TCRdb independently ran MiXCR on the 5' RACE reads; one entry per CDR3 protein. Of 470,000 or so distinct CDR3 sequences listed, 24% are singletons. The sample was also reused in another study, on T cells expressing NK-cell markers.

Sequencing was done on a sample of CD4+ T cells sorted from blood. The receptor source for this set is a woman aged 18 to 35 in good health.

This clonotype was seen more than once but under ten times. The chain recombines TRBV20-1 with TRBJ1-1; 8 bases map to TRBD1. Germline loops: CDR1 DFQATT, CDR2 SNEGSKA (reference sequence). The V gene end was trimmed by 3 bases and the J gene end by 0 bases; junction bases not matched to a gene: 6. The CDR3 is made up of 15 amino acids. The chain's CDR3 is CSARVDRVVNTEAFF. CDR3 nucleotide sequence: TGCAGTGCTAGGGTGGACAGGGTTGTGAACACTGAAGCTTTCTTT.

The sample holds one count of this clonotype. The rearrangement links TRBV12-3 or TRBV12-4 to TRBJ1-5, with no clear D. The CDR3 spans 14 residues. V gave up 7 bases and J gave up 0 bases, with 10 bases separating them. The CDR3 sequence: CASTQGPSNQPQHF. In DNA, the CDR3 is TGTGCCAGCACCCAAGGGCCTAGCAATCAGCCCCAGCATTTT.

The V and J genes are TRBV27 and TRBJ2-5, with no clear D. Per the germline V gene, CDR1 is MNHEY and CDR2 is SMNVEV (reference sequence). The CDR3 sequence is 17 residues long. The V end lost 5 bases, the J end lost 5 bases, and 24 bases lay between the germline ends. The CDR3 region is CASSLRTSLGTTETQYF. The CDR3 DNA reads TGTGCCAGCAGTCTGAGGACCTCTTTGGGAACCACCGAGACCCAGTACTTC.

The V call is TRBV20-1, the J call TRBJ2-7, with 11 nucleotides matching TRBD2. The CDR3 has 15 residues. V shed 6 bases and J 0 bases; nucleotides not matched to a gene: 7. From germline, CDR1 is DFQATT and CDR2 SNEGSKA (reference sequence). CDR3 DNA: TGCAGTGCGAACGCGGGACTAGCGGCCTCCTACGAGCAGTACTTC. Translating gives CSANAGLAASYEQYF.

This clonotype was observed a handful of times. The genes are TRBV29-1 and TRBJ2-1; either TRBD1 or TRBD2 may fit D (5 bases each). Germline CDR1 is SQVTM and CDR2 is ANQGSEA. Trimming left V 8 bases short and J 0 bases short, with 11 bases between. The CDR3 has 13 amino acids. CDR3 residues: CSTGRSSYNEQFF. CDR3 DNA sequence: TGCAGCACGGGACGGAGCTCCTACAATGAGCAGTTCTTC.

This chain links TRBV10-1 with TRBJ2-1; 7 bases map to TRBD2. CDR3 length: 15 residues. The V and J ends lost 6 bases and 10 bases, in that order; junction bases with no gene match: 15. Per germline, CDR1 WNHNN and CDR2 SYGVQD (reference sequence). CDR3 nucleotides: TGCGCCAGCAGCGAGAGCGGGAAGGGGAACTTCGAGCAGTTCTTC. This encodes CASSESGKGNFEQFF.

CDR3 residues: CAISEGLAALYNEQFF. Written as DNA, the CDR3 is TGTGCCATCAGTGAGGGACTAGCGGCTCTGTACAATGAGCAGTTCTTC. The V gene is TRBV10-3, the J gene TRBJ2-1; 10 positions match TRBD2. This CDR3 is 16 amino acids long. Germline V gene lookup returns CDR1 ENHRY and CDR2 SYGVKD. V shed 2 bases, J shed 4 bases, and the junction held 5 bases outside the gene matches.

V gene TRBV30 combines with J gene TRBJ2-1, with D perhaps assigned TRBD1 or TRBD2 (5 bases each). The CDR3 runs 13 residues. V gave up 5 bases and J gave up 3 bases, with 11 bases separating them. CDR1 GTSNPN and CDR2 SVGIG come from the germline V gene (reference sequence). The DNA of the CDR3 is TGTGCCTGGGCTAGCCAGGGCTACAATGAGCAGTTCTTC. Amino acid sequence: CAWASQGYNEQFF.

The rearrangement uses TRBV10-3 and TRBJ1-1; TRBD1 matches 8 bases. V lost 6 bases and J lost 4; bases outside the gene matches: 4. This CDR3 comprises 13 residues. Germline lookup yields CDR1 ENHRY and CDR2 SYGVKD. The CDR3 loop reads CAIRGQGSTEAFF. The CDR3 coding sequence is TGTGCCATCAGAGGACAGGGATCCACTGAAGCTTTCTTT.

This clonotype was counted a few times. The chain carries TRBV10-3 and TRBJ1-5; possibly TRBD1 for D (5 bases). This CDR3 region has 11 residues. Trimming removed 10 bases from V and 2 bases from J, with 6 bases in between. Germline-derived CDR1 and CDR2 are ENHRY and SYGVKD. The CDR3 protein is CATGGNQPQHF. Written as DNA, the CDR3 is TGTGCCACGGGGGGCAATCAGCCCCAGCATTTT.

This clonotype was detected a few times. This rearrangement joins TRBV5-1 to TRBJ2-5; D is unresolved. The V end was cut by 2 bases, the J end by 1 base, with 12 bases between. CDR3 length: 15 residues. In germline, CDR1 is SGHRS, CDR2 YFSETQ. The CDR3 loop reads CASSFADPSQETQYF. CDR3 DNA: TGCGCCAGCAGCTTCGCAGATCCTAGCCAAGAGACCCAGTACTTC.

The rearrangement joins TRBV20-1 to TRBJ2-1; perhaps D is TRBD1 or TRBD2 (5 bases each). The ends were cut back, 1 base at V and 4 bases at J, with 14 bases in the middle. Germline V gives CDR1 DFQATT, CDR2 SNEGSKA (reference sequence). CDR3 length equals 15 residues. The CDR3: CSARAGGSGYNEQFF. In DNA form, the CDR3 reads TGCAGTGCTAGAGCTGGCGGGTCAGGGTACAATGAGCAGTTCTTC.

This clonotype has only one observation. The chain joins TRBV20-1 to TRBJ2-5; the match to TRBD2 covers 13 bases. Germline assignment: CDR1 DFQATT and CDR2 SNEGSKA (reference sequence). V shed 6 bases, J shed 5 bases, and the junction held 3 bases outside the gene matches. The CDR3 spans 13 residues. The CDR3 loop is CSAALAGGETQYF. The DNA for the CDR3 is TGCAGTGCGGCACTAGCGGGGGGGGAGACCCAGTACTTC.

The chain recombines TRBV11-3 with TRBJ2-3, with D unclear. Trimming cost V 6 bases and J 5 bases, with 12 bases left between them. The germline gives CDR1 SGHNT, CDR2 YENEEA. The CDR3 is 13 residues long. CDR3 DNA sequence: TGTGCCAGCAGGCCCGCCGGTGGAGATACGCAGTATTTT. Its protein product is CASRPAGGDTQYF.

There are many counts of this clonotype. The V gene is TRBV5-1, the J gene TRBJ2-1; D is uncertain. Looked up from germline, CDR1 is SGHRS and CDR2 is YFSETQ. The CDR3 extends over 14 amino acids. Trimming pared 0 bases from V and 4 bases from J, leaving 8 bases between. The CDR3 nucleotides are TGCGCCAGCAGCTTGGCCCCATCATACAATGAGCAGTTCTTC. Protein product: CASSLAPSYNEQFF.

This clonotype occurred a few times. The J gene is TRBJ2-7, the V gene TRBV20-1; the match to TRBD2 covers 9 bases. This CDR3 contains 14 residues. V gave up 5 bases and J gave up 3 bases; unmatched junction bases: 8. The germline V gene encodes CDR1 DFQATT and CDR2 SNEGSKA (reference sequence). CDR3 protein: CSARPPSGIYEQYF. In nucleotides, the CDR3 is TGCAGTGCTCGACCGCCTAGCGGGATCTACGAGCAGTACTTC.

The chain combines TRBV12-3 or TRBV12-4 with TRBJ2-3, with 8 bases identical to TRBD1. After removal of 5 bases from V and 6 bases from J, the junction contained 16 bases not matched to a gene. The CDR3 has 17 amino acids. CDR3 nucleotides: TGTGCCAGCAGTCCCAGCCGCGGGACAGGAATCCGGGATACGCAGTATTTT. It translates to CASSPSRGTGIRDTQYF.

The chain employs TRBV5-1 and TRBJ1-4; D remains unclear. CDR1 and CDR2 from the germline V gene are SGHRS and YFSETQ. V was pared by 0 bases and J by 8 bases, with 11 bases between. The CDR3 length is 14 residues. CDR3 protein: CASSLGVGGEKLFF. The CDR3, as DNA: TGCGCCAGCAGCTTGGGTGTCGGTGGGGAAAAACTGTTTTTT.

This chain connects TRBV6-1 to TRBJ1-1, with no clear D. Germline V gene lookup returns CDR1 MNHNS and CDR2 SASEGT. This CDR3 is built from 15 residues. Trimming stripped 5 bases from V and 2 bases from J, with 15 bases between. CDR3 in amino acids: CASSPTFNRNTEAFF. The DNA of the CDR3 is TGTGCCAGCAGTCCTACGTTTAACAGAAACACTGAAGCTTTCTTT.

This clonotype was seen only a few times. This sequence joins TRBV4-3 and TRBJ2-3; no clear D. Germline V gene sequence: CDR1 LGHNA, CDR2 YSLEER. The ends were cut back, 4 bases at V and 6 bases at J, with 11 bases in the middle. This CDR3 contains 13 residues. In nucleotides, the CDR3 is TGCGCCAGCAGCCTAACACGTCGGGATACGCAGTATTTT. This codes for CASSLTRRDTQYF.